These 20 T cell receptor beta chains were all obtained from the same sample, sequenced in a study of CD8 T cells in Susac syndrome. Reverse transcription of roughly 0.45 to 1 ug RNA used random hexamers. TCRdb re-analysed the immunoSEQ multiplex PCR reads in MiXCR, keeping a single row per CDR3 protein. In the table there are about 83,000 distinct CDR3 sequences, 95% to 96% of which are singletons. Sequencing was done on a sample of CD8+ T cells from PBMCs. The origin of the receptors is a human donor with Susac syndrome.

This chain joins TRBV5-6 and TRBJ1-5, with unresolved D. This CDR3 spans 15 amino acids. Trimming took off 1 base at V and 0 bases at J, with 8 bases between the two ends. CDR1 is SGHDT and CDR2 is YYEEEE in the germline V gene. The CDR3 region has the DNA TGTGCCAGCAGCTTGTTACGGAATAGCAATCAGCCCCAGCATTTT. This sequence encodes CASSLLRNSNQPQHF.

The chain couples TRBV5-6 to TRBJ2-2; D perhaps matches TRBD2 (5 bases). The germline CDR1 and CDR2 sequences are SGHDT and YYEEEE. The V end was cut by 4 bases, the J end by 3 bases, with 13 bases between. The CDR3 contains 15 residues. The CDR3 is CASSGGVPDTGELFF. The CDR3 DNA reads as TGTGCCAGCAGCGGAGGAGTACCGGACACCGGGGAGCTGTTTTTT.

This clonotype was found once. This chain's CDR3 is CASSYGRMDNSPLHF. As DNA, the CDR3 is TGTGCCAGCAGTTACGGACGGATGGATAATTCACCCCTCCACTTT. V gene TRBV6-6 combines with J gene TRBJ1-6; D remains ambiguous. This CDR3 comprises 15 residues. Per the germline V gene, CDR1 is MNHNY and CDR2 is SVGAGI (reference sequence). V was shortened by 2 bases and J by 5 bases, with 10 bases between the two germline ends.

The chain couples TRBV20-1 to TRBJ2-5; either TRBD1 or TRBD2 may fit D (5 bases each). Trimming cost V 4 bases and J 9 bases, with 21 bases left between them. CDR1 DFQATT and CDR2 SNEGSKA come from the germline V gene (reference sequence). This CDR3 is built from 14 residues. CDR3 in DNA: TGCAGTGCTAACGCTGGGGAAGGGGTCGGGGCCCAGTACTTC. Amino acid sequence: CSANAGEGVGAQYF.

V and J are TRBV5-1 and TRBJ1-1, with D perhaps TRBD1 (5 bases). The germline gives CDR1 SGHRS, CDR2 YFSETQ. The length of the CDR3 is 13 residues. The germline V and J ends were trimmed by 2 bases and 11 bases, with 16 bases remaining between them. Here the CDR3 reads CASSFGGTQEAFF. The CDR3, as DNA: TGCGCCAGCAGCTTCGGGGGGACCCAAGAGGCTTTCTTT.

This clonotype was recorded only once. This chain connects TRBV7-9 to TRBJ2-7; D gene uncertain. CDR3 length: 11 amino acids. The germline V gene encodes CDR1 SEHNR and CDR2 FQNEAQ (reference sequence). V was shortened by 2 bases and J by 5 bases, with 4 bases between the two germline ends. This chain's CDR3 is CASSLSHEQYF. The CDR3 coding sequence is TGTGCCAGCAGCTTATCCCACGAGCAGTACTTC.

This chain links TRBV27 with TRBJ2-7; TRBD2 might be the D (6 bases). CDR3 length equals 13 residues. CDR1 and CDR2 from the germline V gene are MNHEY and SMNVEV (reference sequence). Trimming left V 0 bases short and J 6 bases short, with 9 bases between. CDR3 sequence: CASSLSRRGEQYF. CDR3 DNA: TGTGCCAGCAGTTTATCAAGGAGGGGCGAGCAGTACTTC.

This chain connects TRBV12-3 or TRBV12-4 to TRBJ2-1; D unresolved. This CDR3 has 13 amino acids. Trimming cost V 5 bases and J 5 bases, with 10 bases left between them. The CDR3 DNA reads TGTGCCAGCAGTCCCCTCCGCGACAATGAGCAGTTCTTC. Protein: CASSPLRDNEQFF.

The CDR3 region is CASSQGAGSYEQYF. In nucleotides, the CDR3 is TGTGCCAGCAGCCAGGGGGCAGGGTCCTACGAGCAGTACTTC. The chain couples TRBV27 to TRBJ2-7, with 8 positions matching TRBD1. The CDR3 contains 14 residues. The trim removed 6 bases at V and 1 base at J, leaving 5 bases unmatched. From germline, CDR1 is MNHEY and CDR2 SMNVEV (reference sequence).

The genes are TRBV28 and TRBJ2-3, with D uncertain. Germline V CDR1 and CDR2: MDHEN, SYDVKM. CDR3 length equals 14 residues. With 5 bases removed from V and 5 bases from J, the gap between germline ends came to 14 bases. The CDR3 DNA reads TGTGCCAGCAGTCCGGGCCTCGGCGGAGATACGCAGTATTTT. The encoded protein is CASSPGLGGDTQYF.

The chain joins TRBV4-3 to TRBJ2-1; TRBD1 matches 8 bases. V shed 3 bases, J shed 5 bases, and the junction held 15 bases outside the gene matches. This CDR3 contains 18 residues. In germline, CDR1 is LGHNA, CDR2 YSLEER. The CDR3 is CASSQVPGQVYLNNEQFF. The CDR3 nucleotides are TGCGCCAGCAGCCAGGTCCCGGGACAGGTGTACCTCAACAATGAGCAGTTCTTC.

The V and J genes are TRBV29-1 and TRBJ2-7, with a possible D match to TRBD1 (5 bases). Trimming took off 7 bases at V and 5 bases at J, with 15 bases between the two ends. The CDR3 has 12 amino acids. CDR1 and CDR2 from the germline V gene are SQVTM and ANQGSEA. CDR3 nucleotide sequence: TGCAGCGCTCAAGAGGCAGGGAACGAGCAGTACTTC. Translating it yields CSAQEAGNEQYF.

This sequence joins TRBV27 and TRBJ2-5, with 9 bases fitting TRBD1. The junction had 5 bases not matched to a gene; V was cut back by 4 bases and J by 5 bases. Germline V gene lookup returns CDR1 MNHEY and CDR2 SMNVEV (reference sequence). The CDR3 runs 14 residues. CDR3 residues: CASSYTGGWETQYF. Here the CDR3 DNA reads TGTGCCAGCAGTTACACAGGGGGCTGGGAGACCCAGTACTTC.

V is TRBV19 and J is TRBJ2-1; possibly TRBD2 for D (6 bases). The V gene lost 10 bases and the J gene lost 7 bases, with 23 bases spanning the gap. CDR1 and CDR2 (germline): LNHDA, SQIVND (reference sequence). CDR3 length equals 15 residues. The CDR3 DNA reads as TGTGCCACCCATCGTCCGGAGGGCCGGGGTAATGAGCAGTTCTTC. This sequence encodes CATHRPEGRGNEQFF.

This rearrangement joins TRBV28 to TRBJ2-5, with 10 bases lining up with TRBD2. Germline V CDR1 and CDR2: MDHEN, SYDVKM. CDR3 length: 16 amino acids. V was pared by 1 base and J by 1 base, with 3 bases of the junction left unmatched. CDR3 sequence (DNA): TGTGCCAGCAGTTTATTGCTAGCGGGAGCCCAAGAGACCCAGTACTTC. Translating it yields CASSLLLAGAQETQYF.

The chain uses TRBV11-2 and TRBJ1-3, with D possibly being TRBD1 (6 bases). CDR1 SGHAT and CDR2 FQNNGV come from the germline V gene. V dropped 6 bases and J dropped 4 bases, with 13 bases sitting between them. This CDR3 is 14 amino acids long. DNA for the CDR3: TGTGCCAGCAGGGTTGACAGGAACGGAAACACCATATATTTT. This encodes CASRVDRNGNTIYF.

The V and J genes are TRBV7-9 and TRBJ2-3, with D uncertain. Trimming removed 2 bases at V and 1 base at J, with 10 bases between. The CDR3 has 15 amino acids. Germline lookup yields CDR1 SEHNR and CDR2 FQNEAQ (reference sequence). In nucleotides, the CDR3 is TGTGCCAGCAGCTTAATTTTTGATGGCACAGATACGCAGTATTTT. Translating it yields CASSLIFDGTDTQYF.

CDR3 DNA sequence: TGCAGTGCTTCCGACAGGGGGCACAATCAGCCCCAGCATTTT. Its translation is CSASDRGHNQPQHF. The chain joins TRBV20-1 to TRBJ1-5; 10 positions agree with TRBD1. The length of the CDR3 is 14 residues. Germline CDR1 DFQATT, CDR2 SNEGSKA (reference sequence). Germline trimming cut 5 bases from V and 3 bases from J; bases unmatched to any gene: 4.

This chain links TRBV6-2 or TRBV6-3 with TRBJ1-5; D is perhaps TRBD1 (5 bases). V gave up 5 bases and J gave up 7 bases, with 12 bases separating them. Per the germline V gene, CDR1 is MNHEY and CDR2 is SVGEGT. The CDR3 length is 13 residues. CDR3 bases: TGTGCCAGCAGTGACGGGGGTGTACAGCCCCAGCATTTT. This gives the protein CASSDGGVQPQHF.

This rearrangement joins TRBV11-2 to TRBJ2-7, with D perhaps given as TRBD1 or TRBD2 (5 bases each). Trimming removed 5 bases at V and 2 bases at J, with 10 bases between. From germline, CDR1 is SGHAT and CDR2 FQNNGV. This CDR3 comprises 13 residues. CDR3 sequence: CASSPRGAYEQYV. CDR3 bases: TGTGCCAGCAGCCCCCGGGGCGCCTACGAGCAGTACGTC.